Only one count was recorded for the clone carrying this T cell receptor beta chain. The CDR3 extends over 13 amino acids. V shed 5 bases and J 5 bases; nucleotides not matched to a gene: 7. The germline V gene has CDR1 SQVTM and CDR2 ANQGSEA. MiXCR, run by TCRdb on the 5' RACE reads, gives a single entry per CDR3 protein. The repertoire holds around 300,000 distinct CDR3 sequences, with around 13% as singletons. These data are taken from a study of T-cell memory formation after mild COVID-19. The clonotype was recovered from a man aged 18 to 29 who had mild COVID-19 (a few samples of this study predate the infection). Cell type and time point are not known. The sample taken for sequencing was PBMCs or a T cell subset sorted from them (not recorded which). This chain uses TRBV29-1 with TRBJ1-1; 8 positions agree with TRBD1. CDR3 loop: CSVSGQGGTEAFF. The CDR3 nucleotides read TGCAGCGTTTCCGGACAGGGAGGGACTGAAGCTTTCTTT.